This is a list of T cell receptor beta chains from one sample in a study of blood T cell repertoires in COVID-19. Sequencing was performed with immunoSEQ multiplex PCR; in TCRdb, only in-frame clones are kept and a portion is missing. The data contain about 200,000 clones, roughly 89% of them seen just once; the ten biggest clones take up approximately 2.3%. What was sequenced was PBMCs or T cells enriched from blood (not recorded which). The receptors originated from a woman in her thirties or forties with acute COVID-19. Each CDR3 is given with its conserved first and last residue. The D gene is left open where the match is weak. The listing skips clone size in some rows; elsewhere it reads once, few, many or a size class.

clone_size	d_call	j_call	v_call	cdr3_nt	cdr3_aa
.	.	TRBJ1-1	TRBV5-8	TGTGCCAGCAGCTTGGGGGGTGGTCGGGGAGCTTTCTTT	CASSLGGGRGAFF
.	.	TRBJ1-5	TRBV7-8	TGTGCCAGCAGCTTAGATGGCGGGGTGGGTGCTTATAGCAATCAGCCCCAGCATTTT	CASSLDGGVGAYSNQPQHF
.	.	TRBJ2-5	TRBV7-8	TGTGCCAGCAGCTTAGTTTCGGAGACCCAGTACTTC	CASSLVSETQYF
.	.	TRBJ1-5	TRBV30	TGTGCCTGGAGTGTAGCCCCGAACCAGCCCCAGCATTTT	CAWSVAPNQPQHF
.	.	TRBJ1-1	TRBV10-2	TGCGCCAGCAGTGAGTCGATAGGGGGACCCAACACTGAAGCTTTCTTT	CASSESIGGPNTEAFF
.	TRBD1	TRBJ1-2	TRBV6-5	TGTGCCAGCAACCCCGGAACAGGGGTATATGGCTACACCTTC	CASNPGTGVYGYTF
.	TRBD2	TRBJ2-3	TRBV6-5	TGTGCCAGCAGCTGGGGAGCGGGGGGCCCAGATACGCAGTATTTT	CASSWGAGGPDTQYF
.	TRBD2	TRBJ2-3	TRBV7-3	TGTGCCAGCAGCCTCCAAGGACTAGCGGGCACAGATACGCAGTATTTT	CASSLQGLAGTDTQYF
.	TRBD1	TRBJ1-2	TRBV29-1	TGCAGCGTTGAAGCGACAGGGGGGTACTATGGCTACACCTTC	CSVEATGGYYGYTF
.	.	TRBJ2-7	TRBV18	TGTGCCAGCTCACCACCGACTAGTCTCTACGAGCAGTACTTC	CASSPPTSLYEQYF
.	TRBD1	TRBJ1-3	TRBV18	TGTGCCAGCTCGCGGACAGGTGGAAACACCATATATTTT	CASSRTGGNTIYF
few	.	TRBJ1-2	TRBV30	TGTGCCTGGAGTAATCCCAGGGGACTATATGGCTACACCTTC	CAWSNPRGLYGYTF
few	.	TRBJ1-5	TRBV6-5	TGTGCCAGCAGTAGGGGCTCCAATCAGCCCCAGCATTTT	CASSRGSNQPQHF
.	.	TRBJ2-7	TRBV7-2	TGTGCCAGCAGCTTACGCACTGACAGCACCTACGAGCAGTACTTC	CASSLRTDSTYEQYF
.	.	TRBJ2-7	TRBV7-2	TGTGCCAGCAGCTTAGGGACACTCGGCGAGCAGTACTTC	CASSLGTLGEQYF
.	TRBD1	TRBJ2-5	TRBV18	TGTGCCAGCTCACCACCGGGGACAGGGATACTCCAGTACTTC	CASSPPGTGILQYF
.	.	TRBJ1-1	TRBV2	TGTGCCAGCAGTGGACAGCTGAACACTGAAGCTTTCTTT	CASSGQLNTEAFF
.	.	TRBJ2-3	TRBV2	TGTGCCAGCAGTAAAGACAGGCGGAGCACAGATACGCAGTATTTT	CASSKDRRSTDTQYF
.	.	TRBJ1-3	TRBV15	TGTGCCACCAGCAGATCAGGGAAATTAGGCTCTGGAAACACCATATATTTT	CATSRSGKLGSGNTIYF
.	TRBD2	TRBJ2-1	TRBV19	TGTGCCAGTAGTCCGAGGACTAGCGGGACGAATGAGCAGTTCTTC	CASSPRTSGTNEQFF
.	TRBD2	TRBJ2-3	TRBV18	TGTGCCAGCTCAACACTAGCGGGAGGGGGAGCAGATACGCAGTATTTT	CASSTLAGGGADTQYF
.	.	TRBJ1-3	TRBV27	TGTGCCAGCAGTAGGGGCTCTGGAAACACCATATATTTT	CASSRGSGNTIYF
.	TRBD2	TRBJ2-7	TRBV6-5	TGTGCCAGCAGGAGAGCGGGGGATGGATCCTACGAGCAGTACTTC	CASRRAGDGSYEQYF
.	TRBD1	TRBJ2-3	TRBV12-5	TGTGCTAGTGGTTTGGTACGGACAGGGGAGGCGGTCACAGATACGCAGTATTTT	CASGLVRTGEAVTDTQYF
.	.	TRBJ1-1	TRBV11-2	TGTGCCAGCACCTCCGGTGAAGGGACTTACACTGAAGCTTTCTTT	CASTSGEGTYTEAFF
.	TRBD1	TRBJ1-1	TRBV5-4	TGTGCCAGCAGCTGGACAGGACTGAACACTGAAGCTTTCTTT	CASSWTGLNTEAFF